Included here is one TCR beta chain sequence, with context. Antigen unknown. Both 60 Vbeta primers and 13 Jbeta primers went into the PCR. Produced via immunoSEQ multiplex PCR; TCRdb's table is partial and in-frame only. This sample has 55,000 to 80,000 clones, with approximately 83% found just once. This specimen comes from a study of cytomegalovirus exposure and HLA in healthy donors. Study findings and constraints: Reports credit the classifier with highly specific, highly sensitive diagnosis of cytomegalovirus status.

Per the germline V gene, CDR1 is WSHSY and CDR2 is SAAADI. Deletions cut 6 bases from V and 1 base from J, with 13 bases between. The CDR3 consists of 14 residues. This chain joins TRBV10-2 and TRBJ2-7; D possibly corresponds to TRBD1 (5 bases). Sequenced material: PBMCs. This clonotype originated in a female donor in good health and CMV-seronegative. In DNA form, the CDR3 reads TGCGCCAGCAGGACAGCCGCCCCTTCCTACGAGCAGTACTTC. Amino acid sequence: CASRTAAPSYEQYF.